This TCR beta chain appears in the sequencing data of a study of Graves' ophthalmopathy and Graves' hyperthyroidism. Study summary: Peripheral blood sampling preceded any treatment and occurred at initial diagnosis.

Amplification of the TCR beta CDR3 regions used RNA transcripts (as template). Scientists carried out first-round RT-PCR using HTBI primers and then a second-round multiplex PCR. TCRdb reanalysed the multiplex PCR reads using MiXCR and keeps one entry per CDR3 protein. This sample has about 700,000 distinct CDR3 sequences, with 35% to 50% found just once. The CDR3 has 13 amino acids. Trimming pared 8 bases from V and 5 bases from J, leaving 13 bases between. CDR1 is SEHNR and CDR2 is FQNEAQ in the germline V gene (reference sequence). This clonotype was seen repeatedly, ten times or more. Ophthalmopathy donors' eye disease showed moderate-to-severe activity, CAS of at least 3, NOSPECS of at least 4 and duration under 3 months. Enrollment excluded any patients with other autoimmune diseases, uncontrolled infections, pregnancy or lactation. A diagnosis was made from clinical symptoms together with serum thyroxine, TRAb, thyroid ultrasound and orbital computed tomography.

The chain is built from TRBV7-9 and TRBJ1-5; a weak D match, TRBD1 (5 bases). Sequences were obtained from peripheral blood. The sequence was collected from an adult man with Graves' ophthalmopathy. CDR3 coding DNA: TGTGCCAGCTCCCGGGACGGGGATCAGCCCCAGCATTTT. Translated, it gives CASSRDGDQPQHF.